The 32 T cell receptor beta chains presented below share a single source sample, sequenced in a study of blood T cell repertoires in COVID-19 (TCRdb year 2020). The library relied on the immunoSEQ multiplex PCR assay. In its TCRdb copy, this immuneACCESS table keeps in-frame sequences only and misses some clones. Where compared with another copy, unresolved V genes explain less than half of these, and the others have no known cause. The sample table holds a few hundred thousand clones, of which approximately 82% were seen once. 5% of the sample is held by the ten biggest clonotypes. The source material was PBMCs or T cells enriched from blood (not recorded which). These TCRs come from a man aged 40-49 years who had been exposed to COVID-19.

This rearrangement joins TRBV15 to TRBJ1-1; TRBD1 agrees at 7 bases. The ends lost 8 bases at V and 1 base at J; junction bases unmatched: 4. The germline V gene encodes CDR1 LNHNV and CDR2 YYDKDF (reference sequence). There are 13 residues in the CDR3. The CDR3 DNA reads TGTGCCACCGGACGACAGGGGAACACTGAAGCTTTCTTT. It translates to CATGRQGNTEAFF.

The genes are TRBV10-1 and TRBJ2-1; D unclear. With 6 bases removed from V and 13 bases from J, the gap between germline ends came to 13 bases. Germline V gene data show CDR1 as WNHNN and CDR2 as SYGVQD (reference sequence). This CDR3 spans 11 amino acids. CDR3: CASSQGEVQFF. The CDR3 region has the DNA TGCGCCAGCAGCCAAGGAGAAGTCCAGTTCTTC.

This chain connects TRBV6-1 to TRBJ1-2; D perhaps matches TRBD1 (5 bases). Between the trimmed V and J ends, which lost 8 bases and 2 bases, there was a span of 12 bases. The CDR3 sequence is 13 residues long. CDR1 is MNHNS and CDR2 is SASEGT in the germline V gene. This CDR3 is CASSQGQNYGYTF. As DNA, the CDR3 is TGTGCCAGCTCTCAAGGACAAAACTATGGCTACACCTTC.

The chain employs TRBV28 and TRBJ1-6; no firm D call. The CDR3 contains 12 residues. V was cut by 2 bases and J by 10 bases, with 6 bases left in between. Germline loops: CDR1 MDHEN, CDR2 SYDVKM. DNA for the CDR3: TGTGCCAGCAGTTTAGGCCCCTCACCCCTCCACTTT. Amino acids: CASSLGPSPLHF.

V and J are TRBV12-3 or TRBV12-4 and TRBJ1-6; D not certain. V was clipped by 2 bases and J by 7 bases, with 3 bases between them. The CDR3 sequence is 12 residues long. The CDR3 region is CASSLPNSPLHF. CDR3 nucleotide sequence: TGTGCCAGCAGTTTACCGAATTCACCCCTCCACTTT.

J is TRBJ2-7 and V is TRBV25-1, with D uncertain. CDR1 is MGHDK, CDR2 SYGVNS, per germline. Trimming took off 1 base at V and 3 bases at J, with 4 bases between the two ends. The CDR3 runs 12 residues. CDR3 nucleotides: TGTGCCAGCAGTGAATTCCACTACGAGCAGTACTTC. Its translation is CASSEFHYEQYF.

The V gene is TRBV27, the J gene TRBJ1-1, with a tentative D call TRBD1 (6 bases). CDR3 length: 13 amino acids. Per germline, CDR1 MNHEY and CDR2 SMNVEV (reference sequence). The ends were cut back, 5 bases at V and 4 bases at J, with 11 bases in the middle. The CDR3 nucleotides read TGTGCCAGCAGTCTTACAGGGTTCACTGAAGCTTTCTTT. Its protein is CASSLTGFTEAFF.

This rearrangement joins TRBV6-5 to TRBJ2-2; D might be TRBD2 (6 bases). This CDR3 spans 15 amino acids. Germline V CDR1 and CDR2: MNHEY, SVGAGI. V shed 7 bases and J shed 1 base, with 13 bases lying between them. The chain's CDR3 is CASTWGVGNTGELFF. DNA of the CDR3: TGTGCCAGCACCTGGGGGGTCGGGAACACCGGGGAGCTGTTTTTT.

This clone has more than one count but fewer than ten. This sequence joins TRBV4-1 and TRBJ2-7, with 11 bases that match TRBD2. J lost 4 bases, V lost 5 bases, and 10 bases had no gene match. This CDR3 spans 16 amino acids. CDR1 is MGHRA, CDR2 YSYEKL, per germline. CDR3 region: CASSSTSGSRIYEQYF. CDR3 bases: TGCGCCAGCAGCTCCACTAGCGGGAGTCGAATTTACGAGCAGTACTTC.

This chain joins TRBV30 and TRBJ2-6; a possible D gene is TRBD1 (5 bases). Trimming stripped 4 bases from V and 2 bases from J, with 12 bases between. Germline-derived CDR1 and CDR2 are GTSNPN and SVGIG (reference sequence). The CDR3 consists of 15 residues. The CDR3 DNA reads as TGTGCCTGGACTAGGGGTCGGGCTGGGGCCAACGTCCTGACTTTC. Its protein product is CAWTRGRAGANVLTF.

This clone was detected only once. The rearrangement joins TRBV4-2 to TRBJ1-4; TRBD1 might be the D (5 bases). Per germline, CDR1 LGHNA and CDR2 YNFKEQ. Trimming pared 0 bases from V and 7 bases from J, leaving 27 bases between. The CDR3 loop spans 20 amino acids. The CDR3 DNA reads as TGTGCCAGCAGCCAAGACTCCCTGGGCCCGGGACTTGCGAGAGGTGAAAAACTGTTTTTT. It translates to CASSQDSLGPGLARGEKLFF.

CDR3: CASSEQISETQYF. CDR3 sequence (DNA): TGTGCCAGCAGCGAACAGATATCAGAGACCCAGTACTTC. V and J are TRBV9 and TRBJ2-5; D is ambiguous. Germline CDR1 and CDR2: SGDLS and YYNGEE. V was cut by 3 bases and J by 4 bases, with 10 bases left in between. This CDR3 contains 13 residues.

This sequence joins TRBV25-1 and TRBJ2-1, with D maybe TRBD1 (6 bases). V was trimmed by 1 base and J by 7 bases, leaving 11 bases between them. The CDR3 runs 14 residues. Germline V gene sequence: CDR1 MGHDK, CDR2 SYGVNS. CDR3 amino acids: CASSELGGMNEQFF. As DNA, the CDR3 is TGTGCCAGCAGTGAATTAGGGGGAATGAATGAGCAGTTCTTC.

This clone has a single count. The rearrangement uses TRBV5-1 and TRBJ2-2; 7 bases are a match to TRBD2. The CDR3 extends over 17 amino acids. The ends lost 0 bases at V and 2 bases at J; junction bases unmatched: 7. Germline assignment: CDR1 SGHRS and CDR2 YFSETQ. In DNA, the CDR3 is TGCGCCAGCAGCTTGGAGCGGGGCGGGGACAACACCGGGGAGCTGTTTTTT. It encodes CASSLERGGDNTGELFF.

This chain links TRBV2 with TRBJ2-5, with 10 bases lining up with TRBD1. Unmatched junction bases numbered 13, after V lost 11 bases and J lost 4 bases. The CDR3 has 15 residues. Germline lookup yields CDR1 SNHLY and CDR2 FYNNEI. As DNA, the CDR3 is TGTGCCGGAGGGGGGGGACAGGGGTTAATAGAGACCCAGTACTTC. Translating it yields CAGGGGQGLIETQYF.

This clone was counted a few times. The CDR3 reads CASSAGGNPYEQYF. The DNA for the CDR3 is TGTGCCAGCAGCGCCGGGGGAAATCCCTACGAGCAGTACTTC. V usage is TRBV5-4 and J usage is TRBJ2-7; D possibly corresponds to TRBD2 (6 bases). The CDR3 has 14 amino acids. V was clipped by 4 bases and J by 2 bases, with 13 bases between them. In germline, CDR1 is SGHNT, CDR2 YYREEE (reference sequence).

This chain connects TRBV7-8 to TRBJ1-5; D is possibly TRBD1 (5 bases). Between the trimmed V and J ends, which lost 5 bases and 6 bases, there was a span of 14 bases. The CDR3 totals 14 residues. Looked up from germline, CDR1 is SGHVS and CDR2 is FQNEAQ. The CDR3 DNA follows: TGTGCCAGCAGCCTAGGGGAGGGACGTCAGCCCCAGCATTTT. Amino acid sequence: CASSLGEGRQPQHF.

The chain joins TRBV9 to TRBJ2-2; TRBD2 matches at 11 bases. The V gene's germline CDR1 is SGDLS and CDR2 YYNGEE. V shed 0 bases, J shed 8 bases, and the junction held 3 bases outside the gene matches. This CDR3 has 15 residues. For the CDR3, the DNA is TGTGCCAGCAGCGTAGTTACTAGCGGGAGTGGGGAGCTGTTTTTT. Protein product: CASSVVTSGSGELFF.

This sequence joins TRBV6-5 and TRBJ2-3; TRBD2 matches 11 bases. Germline V gene lookup returns CDR1 MNHEY and CDR2 SVGAGI. The CDR3 extends over 15 amino acids. The ends lost 0 bases at V and 7 bases at J; junction bases unmatched: 3. The CDR3 region is CASSYSSGRGYTQYF. DNA of the CDR3: TGTGCCAGCAGTTACTCTAGCGGGAGGGGATATACGCAGTATTTT.

The CDR3 DNA is TGTGCCAGCAGGGGGGACAGAGAAGCTTTCTTT. It codes for CASRGDREAFF. The chain carries TRBV3-1 (or the pseudogene TRBV3-2) and TRBJ1-1, with 7 bases matching TRBD1. Trimming removed 6 bases from V and 8 bases from J; junction bases left unmatched: 3. This CDR3 is 11 amino acids long. Germline V gene data show CDR1 as LGHDT and CDR2 as YNNKEL (reference sequence).

The CDR3 nucleotides read TGTGCCAGTTGCCGGGACAGGGGTGAAAAACTGTTTTTT. This gives the protein CASCRDRGEKLFF. The V gene is TRBV19, the J gene TRBJ1-4, with TRBD1 matching over 10 bases. The CDR3 has 13 residues. CDR1 LNHDA and CDR2 SQIVND come from the germline V gene (reference sequence). Unmatched junction bases numbered 4, after V lost 8 bases and J lost 7 bases. The full variable domain, with the rest looked up from reference TRBV19 and TRBJ1-4, is DGGITQSPKYLFRKEGQNVTLSCEQNLNHDAMYWYRQDPGQGLRLIYYSQIVNDFQKGDIAEGYSVSREKKESFPLTVTSAQKNPTAFYLCASCRDRGEKLFFGSGTQLSVL.

The chain carries TRBV7-3 and TRBJ2-1; 10 nucleotides align to TRBD2. The CDR3 runs 16 residues. The germline V gene has CDR1 SGHTA and CDR2 FQGTGA. The V segment lost 2 bases and the J segment 8 bases; nucleotides outside the gene matches: 9. CDR3 in DNA: TGTGCCAGCAGCTTAGGAGCGGGAGGGCCCTTCGATGAGCAGTTCTTC. This translates into CASSLGAGGPFDEQFF.

The chain is built from TRBV2 and TRBJ1-2, with 9 bases fitting TRBD1. CDR1 is SNHLY and CDR2 is FYNNEI in the germline V gene. V was pared by 8 bases and J by 8 bases, with 15 bases of the junction left unmatched. The CDR3 is 15 residues long. The CDR3 DNA follows: TGTGCCAGCGTACCGGGACAGGGACCCACGGAAGGCTACACCTTC. Its translation: CASVPGQGPTEGYTF.

This clone was observed a handful of times. The rearrangement joins TRBV10-3 to TRBJ1-5, with D uncertain. This CDR3 contains 16 residues. V shed 0 bases and J shed 2 bases, with 11 bases lying between them. The germline V gene has CDR1 ENHRY and CDR2 SYGVKD. The CDR3, as DNA: TGTGCCATCAGTGAGTCCGAGAGGTTAGGCAATCAGCCCCAGCATTTT. The encoded protein is CAISESERLGNQPQHF.

J is TRBJ1-6 and V is TRBV4-1; 9 bases map to TRBD1. This CDR3 has 14 amino acids. The trim removed 6 bases at V and 7 bases at J, leaving 4 bases unmatched. In germline, CDR1 is MGHRA, CDR2 YSYEKL. Here the CDR3 reads CASRPTGGNSPLHF. In nucleotides, the CDR3 is TGCGCCAGCAGACCCACAGGGGGCAATTCACCCCTCCACTTT.

The CDR3 spells CASRTGGSSYNEQFF. In DNA, the CDR3 is TGTGCCAGTCGGACGGGGGGGAGCTCCTACAATGAGCAGTTCTTC. The chain employs TRBV27 and TRBJ2-1, with TRBD2 identical over 8 bases. Trimming at V came to 9 bases and at J to 0 bases, leaving 7 bases not matched to a gene. Germline V CDR1 and CDR2: MNHEY, SMNVEV (reference sequence). The CDR3 contains 15 residues.

The chain links TRBV27 to TRBJ1-5; D is perhaps TRBD1 (5 bases). V lost 10 bases and J lost 6, with 22 bases in between. The V gene's germline CDR1 is MNHEY and CDR2 SMNVEV (reference sequence). The CDR3 covers 15 residues. This CDR3 is CATHRGGEKSQPQHF. Written as DNA, the CDR3 is TGTGCCACCCATCGGGGCGGGGAAAAGAGTCAGCCCCAGCATTTT.

In the case of this clone: Other DNA sequences in the same sample also yield this CDR3. The chain joins TRBV19 to TRBJ2-3; D call uncertain. Germline V gene data show CDR1 as LNHDA and CDR2 as SQIVND (reference sequence). This CDR3 contains 11 residues. V was pared by 3 bases and J by 5 bases, with 3 bases between. The CDR3 is CASSILDTQYF. CDR3 nucleotides: TGTGCCAGTAGTATTCTAGATACGCAGTATTTT. Based on the CDR3 plus reference TRBV19 and TRBJ2-3, the full variable domain is DGGITQSPKYLFRKEGQNVTLSCEQNLNHDAMYWYRQDPGQGLRLIYYSQIVNDFQKGDIAEGYSVSREKKESFPLTVTSAQKNPTAFYLCASSILDTQYFGPGTRLTVL.

This chain uses TRBV5-1 with TRBJ2-3; 7 bases map to TRBD2. Germline CDR1 SGHRS, CDR2 YFSETQ. The V gene end was trimmed by 4 bases and the J gene end by 1 base; junction bases not matched to a gene: 6. The CDR3 length is 15 residues. The CDR3 region is CASSLGGTGTDTQYF. DNA of the CDR3: TGCGCCAGCAGCCTCGGGGGGACTGGCACAGATACGCAGTATTTT.

The chain has TRBV10-3 and TRBJ1-2; 8 bases align to TRBD1. CDR3 length: 15 amino acids. With V trimmed by 6 bases and J by 3 bases, 9 bases remained unmatched. Germline CDR1 reads ENHRY; CDR2 reads SYGVKD. CDR3 loop: CAISPGTGADYGYTF. In nucleotides, the CDR3 is TGTGCCATCAGCCCAGGGACAGGCGCGGACTATGGCTACACCTTC.

In this sample, this clone turned up once. The V call is TRBV11-2, the J call TRBJ2-7; the match to TRBD2 covers 8 bases. J gave up 3 bases and V 1 base, and 8 bases lay outside the gene matches. The CDR3 is 16 residues long. Germline V lookup: CDR1 SGHAT, CDR2 FQNNGV. The CDR3 loop reads CASSLAALAGRYEQYF. In nucleotides, the CDR3 is TGTGCCAGCAGCTTAGCGGCGCTAGCGGGTCGCTACGAGCAGTACTTC.

The CDR3 DNA reads as TGTGCCAGCAGCTTATCCGGGGTCGAGACCCAGTACTTC. This translates into CASSLSGVETQYF. The chain employs TRBV7-3 and TRBJ2-5, with D possibly TRBD2 on 5 matching bases. The V gene lost 2 bases and the J gene lost 5 bases, with 9 bases spanning the gap. Germline V CDR1 and CDR2: SGHTA, FQGTGA. This CDR3 spans 13 amino acids.